This entry features one T cell receptor beta chain sequence. The antigen is unknown. The source of the sample is a study of T cell repertoires in cytomegalovirus infection. About the study: Indications of both CMV infection and matching HLA type were provided by public TCR beta signatures.

One entry per CDR3 protein, called by TCRdb with MiXCR from the reads. The sample gives hundreds of thousands of distinct CDR3 sequences, about 27% of which show up once; 15% to 25% is in the top ten. CDR3 length: 16 amino acids. V dropped 5 bases and J dropped 4; count of bases not matched to a gene: 13. The chain recombines TRBV12-3 or TRBV12-4 with TRBJ1-1, with 7 bases lining up with TRBD1. This clonotype was sampled from a human donor in good health (CMV status not recorded). Some clones in this sample may be carry-over from other donors' samples. The material sequenced was cultured PBMCs, taken from culture after CMV antigen stimulation. The CDR3 bases are TGTGCCAGCAGTCCATCCCGACAGGGTTGGACCACTGAAGCTTTCTTT. This codes for CASSPSRQGWTTEAFF.